This T cell receptor (beta chain) was recovered during a study of T cells in Graves' hyperthyroidism and ophthalmopathy. Study overall: Peripheral blood sampling occurred at initial diagnosis, before any treatment.

In its sample, this clonotype was seen many times. The CDR3 consists of 18 residues. Germline CDR1 and CDR2: SGHTA and FQGTGA. V shed 8 bases, J shed 4 bases, and the junction held 14 bases outside the gene matches. The investigators amplified TCR beta CDR3 regions from RNA transcripts. When the TCR CDR3 underwent first-round RT-PCR, the HTBI primer set was used. From the multiplex PCR reads, TCRdb called clonotypes with MiXCR, one entry per CDR3 protein. The sample has roughly 530,000 distinct CDR3 sequences; about a sixth are singletons. The PBMCs were taken from about 10 ml of fresh peripheral blood.

This receptor was obtained from a woman aged 18-29 years with Graves' ophthalmopathy. Sequenced input: blood. This chain uses TRBV7-3 with TRBJ2-2, with 12 nucleotides matching TRBD2. The chain's CDR3 is CASGAGTSGGISTGELFF. CDR3 in DNA: TGTGCCAGCGGTGCTGGAACTAGCGGGGGGATAAGCACCGGGGAGCTGTTTTTT.